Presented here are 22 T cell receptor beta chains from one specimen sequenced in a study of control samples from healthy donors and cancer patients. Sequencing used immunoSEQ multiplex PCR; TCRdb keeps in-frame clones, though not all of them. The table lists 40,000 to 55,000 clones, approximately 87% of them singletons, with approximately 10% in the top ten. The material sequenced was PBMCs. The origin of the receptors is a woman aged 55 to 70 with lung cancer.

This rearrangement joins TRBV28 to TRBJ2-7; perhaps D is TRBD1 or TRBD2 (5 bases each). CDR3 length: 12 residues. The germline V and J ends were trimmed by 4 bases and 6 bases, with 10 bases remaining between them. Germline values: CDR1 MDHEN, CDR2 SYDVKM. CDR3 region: CASSSLRGEQYF. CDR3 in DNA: TGTGCCAGCAGTTCTCTGAGGGGCGAGCAGTACTTC.

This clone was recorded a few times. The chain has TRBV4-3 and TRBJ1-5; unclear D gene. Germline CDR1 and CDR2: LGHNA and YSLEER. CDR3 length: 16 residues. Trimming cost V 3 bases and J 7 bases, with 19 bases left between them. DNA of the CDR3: TGCGCCAGCAGCCAGGAACTGGGAGGAGAGGGACAGCCCCAGCATTTT. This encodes CASSQELGGEGQPQHF.

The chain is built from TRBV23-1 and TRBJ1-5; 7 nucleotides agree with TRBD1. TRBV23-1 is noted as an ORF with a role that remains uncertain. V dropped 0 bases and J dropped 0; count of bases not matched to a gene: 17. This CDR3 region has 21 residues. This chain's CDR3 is CASSQSPGTVHQPLSNQPQHF. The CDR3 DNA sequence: TGCGCCAGCAGTCAATCCCCCGGGACAGTCCATCAACCTCTTAGCAATCAGCCCCAGCATTTT.

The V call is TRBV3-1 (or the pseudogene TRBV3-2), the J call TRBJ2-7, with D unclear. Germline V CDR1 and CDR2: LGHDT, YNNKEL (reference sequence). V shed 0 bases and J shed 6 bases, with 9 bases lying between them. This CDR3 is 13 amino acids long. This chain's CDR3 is CASSQDLRSEQYF. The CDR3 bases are TGTGCCAGCAGCCAAGATTTACGGAGCGAGCAGTACTTC.

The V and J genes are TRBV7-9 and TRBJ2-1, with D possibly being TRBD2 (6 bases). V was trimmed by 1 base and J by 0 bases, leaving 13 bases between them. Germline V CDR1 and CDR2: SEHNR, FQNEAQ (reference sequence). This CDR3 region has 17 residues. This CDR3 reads CASSLEFGRDSYNEQFF. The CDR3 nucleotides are TGTGCCAGCAGCTTAGAATTCGGGCGGGACTCCTACAATGAGCAGTTCTTC.

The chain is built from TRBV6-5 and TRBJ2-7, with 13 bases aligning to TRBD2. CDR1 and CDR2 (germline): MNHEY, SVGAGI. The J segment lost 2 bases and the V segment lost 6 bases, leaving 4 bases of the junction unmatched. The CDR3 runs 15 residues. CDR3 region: CASRRGLAGAYEQYF. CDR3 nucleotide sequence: TGTGCCAGCAGACGCGGACTAGCGGGGGCCTACGAGCAGTACTTC.

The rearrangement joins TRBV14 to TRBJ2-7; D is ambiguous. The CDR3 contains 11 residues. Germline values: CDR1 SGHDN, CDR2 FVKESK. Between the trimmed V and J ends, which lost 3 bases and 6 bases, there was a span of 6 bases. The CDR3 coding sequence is TGTGCCAGCAGCCATGTTTCCGAGCAGTACTTC. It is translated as CASSHVSEQYF. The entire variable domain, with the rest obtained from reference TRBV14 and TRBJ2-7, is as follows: EAGVTQFPSHSVIEKGQTVTLRCDPISGHDNLYWYRRVMGKEIKFLLHFVKESKQDESGMPNNRFLAERTGGTYSTLKVQPAELEDSGVYFCASSHVSEQYFGPGTRLTVT.

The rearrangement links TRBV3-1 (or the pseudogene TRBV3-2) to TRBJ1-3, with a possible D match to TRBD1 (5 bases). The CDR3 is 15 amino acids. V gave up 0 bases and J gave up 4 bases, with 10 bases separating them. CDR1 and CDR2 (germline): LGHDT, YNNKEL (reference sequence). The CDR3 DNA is TGTGCCAGCAGCCAAGAGTCTGGGGGAGGAAACACCATATATTTT. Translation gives CASSQESGGGNTIYF.

The CDR3 loop is CASSFTDRHWGEQFF. CDR3 in DNA: TGTGCCAGCAGCTTCACCGACAGGCATTGGGGAGAGCAGTTCTTC. V gene TRBV27 combines with J gene TRBJ2-1; weak D call: TRBD1 (6 bases). V dropped 6 bases and J dropped 10 bases, with 22 bases sitting between them. The CDR3 consists of 15 residues. Per germline, CDR1 MNHEY and CDR2 SMNVEV (reference sequence).

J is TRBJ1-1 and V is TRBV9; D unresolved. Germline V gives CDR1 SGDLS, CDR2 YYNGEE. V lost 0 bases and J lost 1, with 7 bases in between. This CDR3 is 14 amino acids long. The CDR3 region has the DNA TGTGCCAGCAGCGTAGACGGGCAGAACACTGAAGCTTTCTTT. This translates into CASSVDGQNTEAFF.

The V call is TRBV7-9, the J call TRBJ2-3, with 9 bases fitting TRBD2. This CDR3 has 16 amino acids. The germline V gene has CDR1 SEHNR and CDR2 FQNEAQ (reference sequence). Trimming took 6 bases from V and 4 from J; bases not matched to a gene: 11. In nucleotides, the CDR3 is TGTGCCAGCAGTCCGAATAGCGGGAGTGGTGCAGATACGCAGTATTTT. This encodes CASSPNSGSGADTQYF.

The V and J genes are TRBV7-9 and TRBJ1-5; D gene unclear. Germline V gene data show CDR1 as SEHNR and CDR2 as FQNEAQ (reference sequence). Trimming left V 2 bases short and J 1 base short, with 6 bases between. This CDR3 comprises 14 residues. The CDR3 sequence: CASSLSSSNQPQHF. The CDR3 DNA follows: TGTGCCAGCAGCTTATCATCCAGCAATCAGCCCCAGCATTTT. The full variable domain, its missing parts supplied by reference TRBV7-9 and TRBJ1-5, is DTGVSQNPRHKITKRGQNVTFRCDPISEHNRLYWYRQTLGQGPEFLTYFQNEAQLEKSRLLSDRFSAERPKGSFSTLEIQRTEQGDSAMYLCASSLSSSNQPQHFGDGTRLSIL.

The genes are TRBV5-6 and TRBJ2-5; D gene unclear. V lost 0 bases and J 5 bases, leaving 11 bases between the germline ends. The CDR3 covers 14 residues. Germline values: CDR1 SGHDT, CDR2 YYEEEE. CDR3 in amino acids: CASSLVPGRETQYF. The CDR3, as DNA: TGTGCCAGCAGCTTGGTCCCAGGCCGGGAGACCCAGTACTTC.

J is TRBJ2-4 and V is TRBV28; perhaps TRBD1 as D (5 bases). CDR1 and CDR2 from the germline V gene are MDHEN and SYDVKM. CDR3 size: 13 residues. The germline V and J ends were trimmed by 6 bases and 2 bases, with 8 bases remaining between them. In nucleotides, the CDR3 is TGTGCCAGCAGAGCAGGGACCAAAAACATTCAGTACTTC. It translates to CASRAGTKNIQYF.

Here the CDR3 DNA reads TGTGCCAGTAGTTTTCGACAGGGCCGGTATGGCTACACCTTC. Protein: CASSFRQGRYGYTF. The chain carries TRBV19 and TRBJ1-2; the match to TRBD1 covers 7 bases. The CDR3 spans 14 residues. V was clipped by 5 bases and J by 5 bases; unmatched bases: 8. Per germline, CDR1 LNHDA and CDR2 SQIVND (reference sequence).

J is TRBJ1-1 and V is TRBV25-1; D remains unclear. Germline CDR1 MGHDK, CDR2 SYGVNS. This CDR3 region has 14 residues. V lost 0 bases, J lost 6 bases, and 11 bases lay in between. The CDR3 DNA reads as TGTGCCAGCAGTGAATATACGGGGTACTCTGAAGCTTTCTTT. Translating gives CASSEYTGYSEAFF.

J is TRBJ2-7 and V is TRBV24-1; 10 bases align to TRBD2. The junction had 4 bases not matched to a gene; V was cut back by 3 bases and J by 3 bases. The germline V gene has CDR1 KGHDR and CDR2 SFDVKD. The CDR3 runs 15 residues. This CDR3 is CATSDGSGRRYEQYF. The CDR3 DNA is TGTGCCACCAGTGATGGTAGCGGGAGGCGCTACGAGCAGTACTTC.

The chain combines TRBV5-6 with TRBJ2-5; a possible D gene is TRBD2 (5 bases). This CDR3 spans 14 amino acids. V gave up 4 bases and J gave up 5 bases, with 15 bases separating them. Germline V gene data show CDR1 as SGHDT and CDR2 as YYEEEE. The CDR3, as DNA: TGTGCCAGCAGCCCTGGACTGTCAAGCGAGACCCAGTACTTC. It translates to CASSPGLSSETQYF.

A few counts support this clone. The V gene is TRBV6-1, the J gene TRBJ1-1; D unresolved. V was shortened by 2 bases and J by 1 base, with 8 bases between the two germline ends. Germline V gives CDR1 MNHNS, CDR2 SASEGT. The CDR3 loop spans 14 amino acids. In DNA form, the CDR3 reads TGTGCCAGCAGTGAACGGGTGACGAACACTGAAGCTTTCTTT. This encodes CASSERVTNTEAFF.

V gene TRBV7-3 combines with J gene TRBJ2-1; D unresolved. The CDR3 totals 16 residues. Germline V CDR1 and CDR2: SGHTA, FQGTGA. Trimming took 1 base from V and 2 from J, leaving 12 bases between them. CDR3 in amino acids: CASSLNNGQAYNEQFF. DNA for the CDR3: TGTGCCAGCAGCTTAAATAATGGCCAGGCCTACAATGAGCAGTTCTTC.

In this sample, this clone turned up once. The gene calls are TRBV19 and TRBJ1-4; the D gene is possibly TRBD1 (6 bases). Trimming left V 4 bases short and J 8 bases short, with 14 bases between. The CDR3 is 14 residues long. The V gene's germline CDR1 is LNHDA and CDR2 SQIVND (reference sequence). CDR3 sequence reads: CASSTYRAREKLFF. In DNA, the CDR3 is TGTGCCAGTAGTACGTACAGGGCTCGGGAAAAACTGTTTTTT.

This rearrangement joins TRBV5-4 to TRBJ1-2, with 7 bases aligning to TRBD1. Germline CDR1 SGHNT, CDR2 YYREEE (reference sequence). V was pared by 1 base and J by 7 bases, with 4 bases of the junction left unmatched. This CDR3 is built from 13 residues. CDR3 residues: CASSLTQGGGYTF. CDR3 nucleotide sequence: TGTGCCAGCAGCTTGACCCAGGGGGGTGGCTACACCTTC.